These 6 T cell receptor beta chains originate from one sample sequenced in a study of blood T cell repertoires in COVID-19. Assay: immunoSEQ multiplex PCR; the TCRdb copy retains only in-frame clones and omits some. The profile covers 150,000 to 200,000 clones, with more than 80% appearing a single time and approximately 2% taken by the ten largest. Sequences were obtained from peripheral blood. The receptor source for this set is a woman in her sixties or seventies with COVID-19, enrolled during active disease.

The chain is built from TRBV5-5 and TRBJ1-2, with 7 bases fitting TRBD1. V was clipped by 0 bases and J by 4 bases; unmatched bases: 6. CDR3 length equals 15 residues. Germline values: CDR1 SGHKS, CDR2 YYEKEE (reference sequence). CDR3 coding DNA: TGTGCCAGCAGCTTGGGCCAGGGGGAGAGCTATGGCTACACCTTC. Protein product: CASSLGQGESYGYTF. Using reference TRBV5-5 and TRBJ1-2 for the parts outside the CDR3, the full variable domain is DAGVTQSPTHLIKTRGQQVTLRCSPISGHKSVSWYQQVLGQGPQFIFQYYEKEERGRGNFPDRFSARQFPNYSSELNVNALLLGDSALYLCASSLGQGESYGYTFGSGTRLTVV.

V and J are TRBV6-5 and TRBJ1-1; D gene ambiguous. The CDR3 has 13 amino acids. V was trimmed by 6 bases and J by 0 bases, leaving 8 bases between them. Germline assignment: CDR1 MNHEY and CDR2 SVGAGI. CDR3 DNA: TGTGCCAGCAGGACACCACTGAACACTGAAGCTTTCTTT. Its translation is CASRTPLNTEAFF.

The chain employs TRBV9 and TRBJ2-2, with a weak D call TRBD1 (6 bases). This CDR3 has 15 amino acids. V was pared by 0 bases and J by 4 bases, with 10 bases between. Germline V gene data show CDR1 as SGDLS and CDR2 as YYNGEE. The CDR3, as DNA: TGTGCCAGCAGCGTAGAGGGACAAGTCACCGGGGAGCTGTTTTTT. This sequence encodes CASSVEGQVTGELFF. The full variable domain, its missing parts supplied by reference TRBV9 and TRBJ2-2, is DSGVTQTPKHLITATGQRVTLRCSPRSGDLSVYWYQQSLDQGLQFLIQYYNGEERAKGNILERFSAQQFPDLHSELNLSSLELGDSALYFCASSVEGQVTGELFFGEGSRLTVL.

The rearrangement links TRBV5-1 to TRBJ1-4; the match to TRBD1 covers 8 bases. CDR1 is SGHRS, CDR2 YFSETQ, per germline. Trimming removed 4 bases from V and 7 bases from J; junction bases left unmatched: 3. The CDR3 contains 13 residues. The DNA for the CDR3 is TGCGCCAGCAGCATGGACAGGGCTGAAAAACTGTTTTTT. This sequence encodes CASSMDRAEKLFF.

CDR3 sequence reads: CASSLLGQGNSPLHF. CDR3 nucleotide sequence: TGTGCCAGCAGCTTATTGGGACAGGGGAATTCACCCCTCCACTTT. V usage is TRBV7-3 and J usage is TRBJ1-6, with 10 nucleotides matching TRBD1. The trim removed 2 bases at V and 7 bases at J, leaving 2 bases unmatched. Per germline, CDR1 SGHTA and CDR2 FQGTGA. The CDR3 runs 15 residues.

This rearrangement joins TRBV5-5 to TRBJ1-4; D is possibly TRBD1 (5 bases). The CDR3 is 14 amino acids. The V and J ends lost 4 bases and 0 bases respectively, with 7 bases between them. Germline CDR1 reads SGHKS; CDR2 reads YYEKEE (reference sequence). This CDR3 reads CASSLQATNEKLFF. CDR3 nucleotide sequence: TGTGCCAGCAGCCTACAGGCAACTAATGAAAAACTGTTTTTT. The variable domain in full, with the rest retrieved from reference TRBV5-5 and TRBJ1-4, is DAGVTQSPTHLIKTRGQQVTLRCSPISGHKSVSWYQQVLGQGPQFIFQYYEKEERGRGNFPDRFSARQFPNYSSELNVNALLLGDSALYLCASSLQATNEKLFFGSGTQLSVL.